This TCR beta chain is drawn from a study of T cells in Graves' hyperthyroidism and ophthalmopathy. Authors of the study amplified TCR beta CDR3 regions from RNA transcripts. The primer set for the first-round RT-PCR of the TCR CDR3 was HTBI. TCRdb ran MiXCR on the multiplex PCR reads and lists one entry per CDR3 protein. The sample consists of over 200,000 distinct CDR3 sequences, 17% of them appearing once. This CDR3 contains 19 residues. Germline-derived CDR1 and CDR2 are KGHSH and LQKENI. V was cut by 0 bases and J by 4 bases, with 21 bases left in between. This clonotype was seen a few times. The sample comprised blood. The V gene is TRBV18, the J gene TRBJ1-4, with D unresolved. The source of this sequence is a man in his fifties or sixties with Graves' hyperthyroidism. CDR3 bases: TGTGCCAGCTCACCACCGTCCGGGCTACTAGGTGGGGATAATGAAAAACTGTTTTTT. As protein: CASSPPSGLLGGDNEKLFF.